The 17 T cell receptor beta chains below come from one sample, sequenced in a study of identical twins. TCRdb processed the 5' RACE reads anew with MiXCR; each CDR3 protein has one entry. Of roughly 230,000 distinct CDR3 sequences listed, around 8% are singletons. Another study also made use of these data, one on yellow fever vaccine responses in identical twins.

Sequenced material: CD8+ T cells sorted from blood. These receptors were taken from a woman aged 18-29 years in good health.

This clonotype was found many times. This chain links TRBV7-6 with TRBJ1-1; D gene ambiguous. In germline, CDR1 is SGHVS, CDR2 FNYEAQ. The germline V and J ends were trimmed by 2 bases and 7 bases, with 14 bases remaining between them. CDR3 length equals 14 residues. For the CDR3, the DNA is TGTGCCAGCAGCTTAACCGGGAGAGAAGGTGAAGCTTTCTTT. Translation: CASSLTGREGEAFF.

The chain combines TRBV28 with TRBJ2-7, with 8 bases lining up with TRBD1. Per the germline V gene, CDR1 is MDHEN and CDR2 is SYDVKM. CDR3 length: 13 residues. V gave up 7 bases and J gave up 4 bases; unmatched junction bases: 6. CDR3 bases: TGTGCCAGCAAAGGAGGGACAGGTTACGAGCAGTACTTC. Its translation is CASKGGTGYEQYF. The full variable domain, in which reference TRBV28 and TRBJ2-7 provide the parts outside the CDR3, is DVKVTQSSRYLVKRTGEKVFLECVQDMDHENMFWYRQDPGLGLRLIYFSYDVKMKEKGDIPEGYSVSREKKERFSLILESASTNQTSMYLCASKGGTGYEQYFGPGTRLTVT.

This clonotype was counted ten times or more. The chain employs TRBV7-9 and TRBJ2-5, with 10 bases lining up with TRBD1. The CDR3 is 16 residues long. The junction had 6 bases not matched to a gene; V was cut back by 3 bases and J by 2 bases. Germline lookup yields CDR1 SEHNR and CDR2 FQNEAQ (reference sequence). The CDR3 here is CASSFRDRGQQETQYF. The CDR3 coding sequence is TGTGCCAGCAGCTTCAGGGACAGGGGACAACAAGAGACCCAGTACTTC.

This sequence joins TRBV9 and TRBJ2-3; TRBD2 might be the D (5 bases). In germline, CDR1 is SGDLS, CDR2 YYNGEE. The ends were cut back, 4 bases at V and 4 bases at J, with 22 bases in the middle. CDR3 size: 17 residues. CDR3 in DNA: TGTGCCAGCAGCCTCTATGTGAGCCAAGGAGGCGCAGATACGCAGTATTTT. Its protein product is CASSLYVSQGGADTQYF.

In this sample, this clonotype turned up many times. The chain recombines TRBV20-1 with TRBJ2-5; tentative D call: TRBD2 (6 bases). The CDR3 runs 14 residues. Germline values: CDR1 DFQATT, CDR2 SNEGSKA (reference sequence). Trimming took 2 bases from V and 2 from J, leaving 12 bases between them. The CDR3 loop is CSARPGGNQETQYF. The CDR3 nucleotides read TGCAGTGCTAGACCTGGGGGGAATCAAGAGACCCAGTACTTC.

This chain joins TRBV9 and TRBJ2-3; D unclear. Germline loops: CDR1 SGDLS, CDR2 YYNGEE. The ends were cut back, 3 bases at V and 0 bases at J, with 8 bases in the middle. The CDR3 spans 14 residues. CDR3 region: CASSDGVSTDTQYF. CDR3 nucleotides: TGTGCCAGCAGCGATGGAGTAAGCACAGATACGCAGTATTTT.

This clonotype was seen more than once but under ten times. V is TRBV7-2 and J is TRBJ2-7, with 8 nucleotides matching TRBD1. The CDR3 has 15 amino acids. V was clipped by 1 base and J by 3 bases; unmatched bases: 5. Germline loops: CDR1 SGHTA, CDR2 FQGNSA. The CDR3 DNA sequence: TGTGCCAGCAGCTTAGATCGGGACAGGATCTACGAGCAGTACTTC. It translates to CASSLDRDRIYEQYF. The full variable domain, with the rest looked up from reference TRBV7-2 and TRBJ2-7, is GAGVSQSPSNKVTEKGKDVELRCDPISGHTALYWYRQSLGQGLEFLIYFQGNSAPDKSGLPSDRFSAERTGGSVSTLTIQRTQQEDSAVYLCASSLDRDRIYEQYFGPGTRLTVT.

The chain carries TRBV7-2 and TRBJ2-3; D uncertain. The germline CDR1 and CDR2 sequences are SGHTA and FQGNSA. With 6 bases removed from V and 0 bases from J, the gap between germline ends came to 7 bases. This CDR3 is built from 13 residues. For the CDR3, the DNA is TGTGCCAGCAGATTACTAAGCACAGATACGCAGTATTTT. It is translated as CASRLLSTDTQYF.

This sequence joins TRBV12-3 or TRBV12-4 and TRBJ2-7; D is unresolved. There are 13 residues in the CDR3. Trimming took 5 bases from V and 7 from J, leaving 15 bases between them. CDR3 in amino acids: CASSVTRLGEQYF. CDR3 DNA: TGTGCCAGCAGTGTGACGAGGTTAGGTGAGCAGTACTTC.

As regards this clonotype: This may come from a read error, since a much larger clone is one base off. The chain combines TRBV29-1 with TRBJ2-1; D is undetermined. Per the germline V gene, CDR1 is SQVTM and CDR2 is ANQGSEA. This CDR3 contains 13 residues. The CDR3 here is CSAEASSYNEHFF. The CDR3 nucleotides read TGCAGCGCCGAAGCGAGCTCCTACAATGAGCACTTCTTC.

The J gene is TRBJ2-7, the V gene TRBV27, with TRBD2 matching 7 bases. The CDR3 length is 12 residues. With V trimmed by 6 bases and J by 5 bases, 4 bases remained unmatched. CDR1 MNHEY and CDR2 SMNVEV come from the germline V gene (reference sequence). CDR3 protein: CASSDRGDEQYF. The CDR3 DNA reads as TGTGCCAGCAGCGATCGGGGGGACGAGCAGTACTTC.

Only a few counts were recorded for this clonotype. The chain links TRBV4-1 to TRBJ2-1; D might be TRBD2 (5 bases). Per germline, CDR1 MGHRA and CDR2 YSYEKL. CDR3 length: 14 residues. V was clipped by 6 bases and J by 0 bases, with 9 bases between them. The CDR3 region has the DNA TGCGCCAGCAGGTGGGAGAGCTCCTACAATGAGCAGTTCTTC. Encoded protein: CASRWESSYNEQFF.

The chain combines TRBV9 with TRBJ2-3; D is possibly TRBD1 (6 bases). The V gene's germline CDR1 is SGDLS and CDR2 YYNGEE. This CDR3 contains 14 residues. V dropped 4 bases and J dropped 5 bases, with 14 bases sitting between them. As DNA, the CDR3 is TGTGCCAGCAGCCAGACGGTAGGGGGAGATACGCAGTATTTT. The encoded protein is CASSQTVGGDTQYF.

The CDR3 protein is CASSLGSLAKNIQYF. The DNA of the CDR3 is TGTGCCAGCAGTTTGGGGAGTCTAGCCAAAAACATTCAGTACTTC. This chain connects TRBV27 to TRBJ2-4, with D maybe TRBD2 (5 bases). The V end lost 3 bases, the J end lost 0 bases, and 9 bases lay between the germline ends. Per germline, CDR1 MNHEY and CDR2 SMNVEV (reference sequence). CDR3 length: 15 residues.

V and J are TRBV7-2 and TRBJ2-3; TRBD2 agrees at 7 bases. Trimming at V came to 1 base and at J to 1 base, leaving 8 bases not matched to a gene. Germline CDR1 and CDR2: SGHTA and FQGNSA. This CDR3 has 17 residues. CDR3 in DNA: TGTGCCAGCAGCTTAGTCGGGGGAGGGCCGGGCACAGATACGCAGTATTTT. It specifies CASSLVGGGPGTDTQYF.

This clonotype was seen a handful of times. The chain is built from TRBV27 and TRBJ2-7; possibly TRBD1 or TRBD2 for D (5 bases each). This CDR3 contains 16 residues. V was clipped by 5 bases and J by 4 bases, with 21 bases between them. Germline values: CDR1 MNHEY, CDR2 SMNVEV (reference sequence). DNA of the CDR3: TGTGCCAGCAGTGCTTCGCAGGGAGAGCTCGGTTACGAGCAGTACTTC. Amino acids: CASSASQGELGYEQYF.

The gene calls are TRBV28 and TRBJ2-3; D possibly corresponds to TRBD1 (5 bases). Deletions cut 3 bases from V and 4 bases from J, with 14 bases between. The CDR3 is made up of 15 amino acids. Looked up from germline, CDR1 is MDHEN and CDR2 is SYDVKM. For the CDR3, the DNA is TGTGCCAGCAGTTTTGTTCCAGGGCGATCAGATACGCAGTATTTT. Translated, it gives CASSFVPGRSDTQYF.